This T cell receptor beta chain was captured by sequencing in a study of cytotoxic CD8 clonotypes in ibrutinib-treated CLL. On this clone itself: No antigen is known for it.

The protocol was immunoSEQ multiplex PCR, while the TCRdb copy is restricted to in-frame clones and leaves out a portion. There are fewer than 400,000 clones in the sample; roughly 70% occur only once, and approximately 6% lies in the top ten. The germline gives CDR1 ENHRY, CDR2 SYGVKD. CDR3 size: 14 residues. V was pared by 3 bases and J by 6 bases, with 15 bases between. Study outcomes and limitations: Clonality was higher at ibrutinib response and returned toward baseline at progression.

This clonotype was sampled from a human donor with chronic lymphocytic leukemia. The chain uses TRBV10-3 and TRBJ2-7; D is possibly TRBD1 (6 bases). Here the sequenced sample was PBMCs, taken after 36 months of ibrutinib treatment. The CDR3 here is CAISDQRQDGEQYF. In DNA form, the CDR3 reads TGTGCCATCAGTGACCAGCGACAGGATGGCGAGCAGTACTTC.